This paragraph reports one T cell receptor (beta chain). These data belong to a study of patients and donors after allogeneic stem cell transplantation. One entry per CDR3 protein, called by TCRdb with MiXCR from the RT-PCR reads. In the table there are fewer than 500,000 distinct CDR3 sequences, 16% of which are singletons. This sequence was found in a human donor who was either an allogeneic HSCT recipient or a stem cell or donor lymphocyte infusion donor (not recorded which). It is not recorded whose cells these are; they may come from a transplant donor. Material: blood, either unsorted or a sorted T cell fraction (not recorded which).

CDR3 sequence: CASSHETGTPGYTF. In nucleotides, the CDR3 is TGTGCCAGCAGCCACGAGACAGGAACTCCCGGCTACACCTTC. The chain couples TRBV7-3 to TRBJ1-2, with D possibly matching TRBD1 (6 bases). The V end lost 5 bases, the J end lost 8 bases, and 18 bases lay between the germline ends. This CDR3 has 14 residues. Germline V gene sequence: CDR1 SGHTA, CDR2 FQGTGA.